This T cell receptor (beta chain) was obtained from a study of T cell responses to AZD1222 COVID-19 vaccine. Concerning this clone: As yet, its antigen is unknown.

Notes on the study in general: Donors were largely white British and mainly female; clonal diversity was possibly underestimated. Only a handful of AZD1222 recipients were seropositive at baseline. Dominant at 160-218 and 743-854, vaccine-associated CD4 TCRs also spanned spike.

The V segment lost 10 bases and the J segment 5 bases; nucleotides outside the gene matches: 11. CDR3 length: 14 residues. Looked up from germline, CDR1 is ENHRY and CDR2 is SYGVKD. Assay used: immunoSEQ multiplex PCR; TCRdb lists only in-frame clones, some missing. Among around 130,000 clones listed, more than 90% were seen once. Pooling of second doses given at about 4 or about 12 weeks was done. The source was peripheral blood, collected 28 days after the second AZD1222 dose. This clonotype was obtained from an adult who received the AZD1222 COVID-19 vaccine. The V call is TRBV10-3, the J call TRBJ2-1, with TRBD1 matching 7 bases. DNA for the CDR3: TGTGCCACCCACAGGGGCCCCCCTGACAATGAGCAGTTCTTC. Its protein is CATHRGPPDNEQFF.